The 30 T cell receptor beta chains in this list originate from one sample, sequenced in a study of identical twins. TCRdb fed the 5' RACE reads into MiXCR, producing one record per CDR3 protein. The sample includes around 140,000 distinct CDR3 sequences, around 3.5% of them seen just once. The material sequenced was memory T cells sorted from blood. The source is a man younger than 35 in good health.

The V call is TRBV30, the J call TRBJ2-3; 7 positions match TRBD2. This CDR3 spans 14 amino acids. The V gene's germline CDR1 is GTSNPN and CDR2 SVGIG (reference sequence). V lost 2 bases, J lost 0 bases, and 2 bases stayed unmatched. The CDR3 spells CAWSRAGSTDTQYF. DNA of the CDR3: TGTGCCTGGAGTCGAGCGGGGAGCACAGATACGCAGTATTTT.

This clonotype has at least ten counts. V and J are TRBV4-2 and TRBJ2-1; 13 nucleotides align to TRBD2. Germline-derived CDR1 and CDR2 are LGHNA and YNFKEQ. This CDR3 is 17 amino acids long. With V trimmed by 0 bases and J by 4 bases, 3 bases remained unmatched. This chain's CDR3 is CASSQDGTSGAYNEQFF. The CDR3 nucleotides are TGTGCCAGCAGCCAAGATGGGACTAGCGGGGCATACAATGAGCAGTTCTTC.

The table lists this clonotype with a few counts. The chain's CDR3 is CASSPQGASGNTIYF. The CDR3 region has the DNA TGCGCCAGCAGCCCGCAGGGGGCCTCTGGAAACACCATATATTTT. The rearrangement links TRBV5-1 to TRBJ1-3; 8 nucleotides align to TRBD1. V shed 4 bases and J 0 bases; nucleotides not matched to a gene: 3. CDR1 and CDR2 (germline): SGHRS, YFSETQ. This CDR3 has 15 residues.

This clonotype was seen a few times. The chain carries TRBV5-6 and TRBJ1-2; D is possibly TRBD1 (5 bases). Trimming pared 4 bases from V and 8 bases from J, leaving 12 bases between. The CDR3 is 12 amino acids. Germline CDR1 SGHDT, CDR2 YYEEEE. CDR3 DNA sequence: TGTGCCAGCAGCACCGGGACCGTAGGCTACACCTTC. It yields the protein CASSTGTVGYTF.

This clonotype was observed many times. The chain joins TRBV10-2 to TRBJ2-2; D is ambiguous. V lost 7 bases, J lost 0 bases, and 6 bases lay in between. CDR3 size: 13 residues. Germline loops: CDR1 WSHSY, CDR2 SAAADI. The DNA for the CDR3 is TGCGCCAGCACGGGCGCGAACACCGGGGAGCTGTTTTTT. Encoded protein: CASTGANTGELFF.

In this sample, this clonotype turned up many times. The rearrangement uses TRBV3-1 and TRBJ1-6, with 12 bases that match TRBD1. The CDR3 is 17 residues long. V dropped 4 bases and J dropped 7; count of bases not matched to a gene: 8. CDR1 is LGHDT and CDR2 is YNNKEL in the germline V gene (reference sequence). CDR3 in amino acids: CASSRGTGGMTNSPLHF. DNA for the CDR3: TGTGCCAGCAGCCGCGGGACAGGGGGCATGACGAATTCACCCCTCCACTTT.

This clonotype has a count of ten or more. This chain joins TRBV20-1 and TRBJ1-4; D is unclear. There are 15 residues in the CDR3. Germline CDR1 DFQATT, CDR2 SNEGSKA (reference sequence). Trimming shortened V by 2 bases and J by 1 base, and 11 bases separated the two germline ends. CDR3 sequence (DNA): TGCAGTGCTAGATGGGAGGGTCGAACTAATGAAAAACTGTTTTTT. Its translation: CSARWEGRTNEKLFF.

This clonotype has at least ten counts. The CDR3 loop reads CASSYAAETGELFF. The CDR3 bases are TGTGCCAGCAGTTACGCGGCCGAGACCGGGGAGCTGTTTTTT. The V gene is TRBV6-5, the J gene TRBJ2-2; D ambiguous. Trimming cost V 2 bases and J 5 bases, with 9 bases left between them. CDR3 length: 14 amino acids. CDR1 is MNHEY, CDR2 SVGAGI, per germline.

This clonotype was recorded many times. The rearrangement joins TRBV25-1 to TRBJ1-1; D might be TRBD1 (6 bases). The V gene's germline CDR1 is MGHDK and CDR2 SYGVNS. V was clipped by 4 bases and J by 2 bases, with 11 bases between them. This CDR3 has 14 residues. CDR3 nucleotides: TGTGCCAGCAGTGGTCTCAGGGGAAACACTGAAGCTTTCTTT. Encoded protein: CASSGLRGNTEAFF.

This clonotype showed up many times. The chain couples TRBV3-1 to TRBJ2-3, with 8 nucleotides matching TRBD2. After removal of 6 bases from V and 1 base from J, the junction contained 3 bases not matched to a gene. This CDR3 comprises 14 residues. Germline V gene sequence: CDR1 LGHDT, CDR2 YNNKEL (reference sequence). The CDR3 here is CASRREGRTDTQYF. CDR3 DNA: TGTGCCAGCAGACGGGAGGGCCGCACAGATACGCAGTATTTT.

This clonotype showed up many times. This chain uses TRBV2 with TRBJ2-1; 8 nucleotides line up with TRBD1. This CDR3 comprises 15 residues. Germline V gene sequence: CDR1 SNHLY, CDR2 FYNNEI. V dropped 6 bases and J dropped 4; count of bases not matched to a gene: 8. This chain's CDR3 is CASSAQQGVYNEQFF. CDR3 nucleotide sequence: TGTGCCAGCAGCGCCCAACAGGGGGTGTACAATGAGCAGTTCTTC.

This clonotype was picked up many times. CDR3 residues: CASSFYPVKDSDGNTIYF. CDR3 nucleotides: TGTGCCAGCAGTTTCTACCCGGTAAAGGACAGCGATGGAAACACCATATATTTT. J is TRBJ1-3 and V is TRBV11-1, with D possibly TRBD1 on 6 matching bases. Germline V gene lookup returns CDR1 SGHAT and CDR2 FQDESV (reference sequence). This CDR3 is 18 amino acids long. Trimming removed 6 bases at V and 3 bases at J, with 24 bases between.

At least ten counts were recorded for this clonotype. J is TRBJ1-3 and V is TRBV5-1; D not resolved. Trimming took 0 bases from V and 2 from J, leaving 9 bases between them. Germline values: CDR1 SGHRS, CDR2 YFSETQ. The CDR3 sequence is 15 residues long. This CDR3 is CASSLGWVPGNTIYF. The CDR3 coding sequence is TGCGCCAGCAGCTTGGGGTGGGTTCCTGGAAACACCATATATTTT.

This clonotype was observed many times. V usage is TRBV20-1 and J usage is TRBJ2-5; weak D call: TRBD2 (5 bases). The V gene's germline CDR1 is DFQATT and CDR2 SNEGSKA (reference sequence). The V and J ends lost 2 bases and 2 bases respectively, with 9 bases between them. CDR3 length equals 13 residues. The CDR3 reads CSARPPGQETQYF. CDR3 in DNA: TGCAGTGCTAGACCGCCGGGACAAGAGACCCAGTACTTC.

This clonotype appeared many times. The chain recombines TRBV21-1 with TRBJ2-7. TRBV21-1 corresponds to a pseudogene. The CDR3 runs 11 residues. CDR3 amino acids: CASIPSYEQYV. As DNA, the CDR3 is TGTGCCAGCATCCCCAGCTACGAGCAGTACGTC.

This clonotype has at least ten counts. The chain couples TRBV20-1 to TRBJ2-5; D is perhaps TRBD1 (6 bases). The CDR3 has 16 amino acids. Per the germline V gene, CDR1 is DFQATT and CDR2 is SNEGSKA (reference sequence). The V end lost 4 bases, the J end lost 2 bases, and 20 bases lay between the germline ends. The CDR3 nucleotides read TGCAGTGCTAAACTTGGGCAGGGGAAGTGGCAAGAGACCCAGTACTTC. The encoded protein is CSAKLGQGKWQETQYF.

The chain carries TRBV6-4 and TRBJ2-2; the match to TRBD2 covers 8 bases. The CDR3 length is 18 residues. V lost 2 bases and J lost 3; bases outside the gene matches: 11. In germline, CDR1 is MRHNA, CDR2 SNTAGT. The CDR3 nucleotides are TGTGCCAGCAGTGACGGGGGCCACAGCGGGGGAGACACCGGGGAGCTGTTTTTT. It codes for CASSDGGHSGGDTGELFF.

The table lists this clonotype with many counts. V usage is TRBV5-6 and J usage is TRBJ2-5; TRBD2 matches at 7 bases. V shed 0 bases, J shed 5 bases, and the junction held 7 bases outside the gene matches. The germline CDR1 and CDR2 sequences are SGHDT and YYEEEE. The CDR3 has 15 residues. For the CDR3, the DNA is TGTGCCAGCAGCTTGGACCCGGGGGGATTCGAGACCCAGTACTTC. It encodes CASSLDPGGFETQYF.

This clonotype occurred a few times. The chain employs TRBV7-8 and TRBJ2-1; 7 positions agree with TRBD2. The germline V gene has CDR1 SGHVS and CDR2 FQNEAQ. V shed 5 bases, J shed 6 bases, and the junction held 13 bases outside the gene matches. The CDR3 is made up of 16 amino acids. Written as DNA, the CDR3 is TGTGCCAGCAGCCCGCCCTTGAGACTAGCTAGCAATGAGCAGTTCTTC. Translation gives CASSPPLRLASNEQFF.

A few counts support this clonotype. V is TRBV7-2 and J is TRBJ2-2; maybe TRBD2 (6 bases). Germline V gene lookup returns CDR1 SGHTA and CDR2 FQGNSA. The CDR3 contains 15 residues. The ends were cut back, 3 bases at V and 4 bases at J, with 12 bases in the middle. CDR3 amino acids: CASSFAGTLTGELFF. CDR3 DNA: TGTGCCAGCAGCTTCGCGGGGACGCTCACCGGGGAGCTGTTTTTT.

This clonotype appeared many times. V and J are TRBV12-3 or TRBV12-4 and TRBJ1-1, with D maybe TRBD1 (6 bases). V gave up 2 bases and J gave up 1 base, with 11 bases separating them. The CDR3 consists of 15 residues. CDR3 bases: TGTGCCAGCAGTTTATCAGGGGCCGGGAACACTGAAGCTTTCTTT. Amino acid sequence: CASSLSGAGNTEAFF.

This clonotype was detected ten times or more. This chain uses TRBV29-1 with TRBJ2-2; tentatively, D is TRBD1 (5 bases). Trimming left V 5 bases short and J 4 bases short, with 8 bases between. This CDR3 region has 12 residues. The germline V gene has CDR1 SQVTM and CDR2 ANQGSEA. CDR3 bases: TGCAGCGTTTCCAGGGTCACCGGGGAGCTGTTTTTT. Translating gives CSVSRVTGELFF.

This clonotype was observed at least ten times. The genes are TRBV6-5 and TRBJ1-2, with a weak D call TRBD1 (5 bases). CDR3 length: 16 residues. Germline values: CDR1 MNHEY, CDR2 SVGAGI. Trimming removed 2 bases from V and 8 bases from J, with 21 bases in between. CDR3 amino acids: CASSYQRGGDSGGYTF. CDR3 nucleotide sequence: TGTGCCAGCAGTTACCAACGCGGGGGTGATTCTGGGGGCTACACCTTC.

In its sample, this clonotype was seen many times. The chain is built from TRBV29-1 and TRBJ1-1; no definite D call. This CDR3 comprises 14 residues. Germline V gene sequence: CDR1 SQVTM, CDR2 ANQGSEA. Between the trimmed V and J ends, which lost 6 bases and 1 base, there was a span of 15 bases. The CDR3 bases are TGCAGCGTGAATCCCGAGGGAAGGAACACTGAAGCTTTCTTT. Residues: CSVNPEGRNTEAFF.

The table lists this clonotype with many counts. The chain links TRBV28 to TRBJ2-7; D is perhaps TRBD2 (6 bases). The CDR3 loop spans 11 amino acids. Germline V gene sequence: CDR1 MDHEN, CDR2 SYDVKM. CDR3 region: CGTGGTYEQYF. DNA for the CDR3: TGTGGCACCGGCGGGACCTACGAGCAGTACTTC.

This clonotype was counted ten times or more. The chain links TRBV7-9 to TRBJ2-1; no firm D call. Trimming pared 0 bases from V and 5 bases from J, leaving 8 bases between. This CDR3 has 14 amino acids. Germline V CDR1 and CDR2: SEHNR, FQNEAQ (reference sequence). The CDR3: CASSLAGKDNEQFF. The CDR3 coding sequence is TGTGCCAGCAGCTTAGCAGGGAAGGACAATGAGCAGTTCTTC.

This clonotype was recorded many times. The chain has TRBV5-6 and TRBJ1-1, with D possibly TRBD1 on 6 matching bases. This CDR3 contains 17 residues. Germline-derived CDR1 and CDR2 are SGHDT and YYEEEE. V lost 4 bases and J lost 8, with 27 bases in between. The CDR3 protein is CASSPSPGTYQRAEAFF. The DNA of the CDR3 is TGTGCCAGCAGCCCGTCTCCCGGGACATACCAACGTGCCGAAGCTTTCTTT.

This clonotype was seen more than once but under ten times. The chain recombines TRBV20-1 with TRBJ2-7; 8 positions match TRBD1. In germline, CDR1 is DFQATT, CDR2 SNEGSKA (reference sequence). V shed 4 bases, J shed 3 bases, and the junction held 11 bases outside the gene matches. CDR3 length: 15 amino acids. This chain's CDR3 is CSATNLLGQGYEQYV. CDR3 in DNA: TGCAGTGCTACCAACCTCCTAGGACAGGGCTACGAGCAGTACGTC.

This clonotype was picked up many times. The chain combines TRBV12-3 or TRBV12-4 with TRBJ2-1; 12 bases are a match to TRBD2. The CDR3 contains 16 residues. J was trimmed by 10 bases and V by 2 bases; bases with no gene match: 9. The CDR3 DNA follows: TGTGCCAGCAGTTTACCTCTAGCGGGAGGGCCACGGGAGCAGTTCTTC. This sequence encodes CASSLPLAGGPREQFF.

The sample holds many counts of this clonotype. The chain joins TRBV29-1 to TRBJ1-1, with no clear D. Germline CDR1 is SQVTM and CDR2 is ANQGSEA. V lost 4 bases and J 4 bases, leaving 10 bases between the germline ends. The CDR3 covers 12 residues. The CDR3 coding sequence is TGCAGCGTTGTTAGGGAGGGCACTGAAGCTTTCTTT. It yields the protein CSVVREGTEAFF.